These T cell receptor beta chains were read from a single sample in a study of memory CD4+ T cells and cytomegalovirus serostatus. Clones were sequenced by immunoSEQ multiplex PCR, and TCRdb holds only the in-frame ones, with some missing. The sample includes some 41,000 clones, approximately 80% of them seen just once. Sequences were obtained from memory CD4+ T cells from blood. The receptors were sampled from an adult in good health and CMV-seronegative. The CDR3 runs from the conserved cysteine through the conserved F or W. D genes are given only for firm matches. Clone size, where shown, is once, few, many, or a class for clones that have expanded.

>TRBD2|TRBJ2-7|TRBV6-1|.
CASSQREGLYEQYF
TGTGCCAGCAGCCAGCGGGAGGGCCTCTACGAGCAGTACTTC
>.|TRBJ1-5|TRBV28|.
CASNSGISSNQPQHF
TGTGCCAGCAATAGCGGGATTAGTAGCAATCAGCCCCAGCATTTT
>.|TRBJ2-3|TRBV7-9|.
CASSLNTQYF
TGTGCCAGCAGCTTAAATACGCAGTATTTT
>.|TRBJ1-1|TRBV27|.
CASRVALSNTEAFF
TGTGCCAGCAGAGTGGCCCTTTCGAACACTGAAGCTTTCTTT
>.|TRBJ2-5|TRBV6-1|.
CASSEGSLFGETQYF
TGTGCCAGCAGTGAAGGTTCTCTGTTTGGGGAGACCCAGTACTTC
>TRBD1|TRBJ1-5|TRBV6-5|few
CASSYTPPGGGQPQHF
TGTGCCAGCAGTTACACCCCCCCAGGGGGCGGGCAGCCCCAGCATTTT
>.|TRBJ2-7|TRBV28|.
CASSSHYEQYF
TGTGCCAGCAGTTCACACTACGAGCAGTACTTC
>.|TRBJ1-2|TRBV29-1|.
CSSGPAGGSNYGYTF
TGCAGCTCAGGCCCGGCTGGAGGGTCTAACTATGGCTACACCTTC
>TRBD1|TRBJ1-2|TRBV7-9|.
CASSRLQGHGYTF
TGTGCCAGCAGCCGCCTACAGGGGCATGGCTACACCTTC
>.|TRBJ1-2|TRBV4-1|few
CASSQVLSGYGYTF
TGCGCCAGCAGCCAAGTTCTTTCGGGCTATGGCTACACCTTC
>.|TRBJ2-3|TRBV19|.
CASKGTHADTQYF
TGTGCCAGTAAGGGAACCCATGCAGATACGCAGTATTTT
>.|TRBJ1-1|TRBV30|.
CAWSVRFDGGTEAFF
TGTGCCTGGAGTGTACGGTTCGACGGGGGCACTGAAGCTTTCTTT
>.|TRBJ2-3|TRBV7-9|.
CASSLVQASTDTQYF
TGTGCCAGCAGCTTGGTACAGGCAAGCACAGATACGCAGTATTTT
>TRBD1|TRBJ1-2|TRBV12-5|.
CASGGTGASNYGYTF
TGTGCTAGTGGTGGGACAGGGGCAAGTAACTATGGCTACACCTTC
>.|TRBJ2-7|TRBV10-3|few
CAISPGGQPYEQYF
TGTGCCATCAGTCCCGGGGGACAGCCCTACGAGCAGTACTTC
>.|TRBJ1-1|TRBV28|.
CASSLYGEAFF
TGTGCCAGCAGTTTATATGGTGAAGCTTTCTTT
>TRBD2|TRBJ2-7|TRBV5-1|few
CASSFGGLAGDEQYF
TGCGCCAGCAGCTTCGGGGGACTAGCGGGAGACGAGCAGTACTTC
>.|TRBJ2-1|TRBV5-1|.
CASSFLSDNEQFF
TGCGCCAGCAGCTTCTTAAGCGACAATGAGCAGTTCTTC
>.|TRBJ2-3|TRBV10-1|once
CASSSNSYTDTQYF
TGCGCCAGCAGTTCCAACAGTTACACAGATACGCAGTATTTT
>TRBD1|TRBJ2-4|TRBV7-2|.
CASSPRQGWAKNIQYF
TGTGCCAGCAGCCCCCGACAGGGATGGGCCAAAAACATTCAGTACTTC
>.|TRBJ2-5|TRBV7-2|.
CASSLRHQETQYF
TGTGCCAGCAGCTTACGACACCAAGAGACCCAGTACTTC
>.|TRBJ2-2|TRBV5-1|.
CASKEESNTGELFF
TGCGCCAGCAAAGAGGAGTCGAACACCGGGGAGCTGTTTTTT
>.|TRBJ2-6|TRBV25-1|.
CASSKGLSGANVLTF
TGTGCCAGCAGTAAAGGCCTCTCTGGGGCCAACGTCCTGACTTTC
>.|TRBJ2-7|TRBV12-1|few
CASSETGTSGEQYF
TGTGCCAGCAGCGAAACCGGGACATCGGGGGAGCAGTACTTC
>.|TRBJ2-1|TRBV19|.
CASISRVPPNEQFF
TGTGCCAGTATTAGCAGGGTTCCGCCCAATGAGCAGTTCTTC
>TRBD1|TRBJ1-4|TRBV7-9|once
CASSPGDRGYEKLFF
TGTGCCAGCAGCCCCGGGGACAGGGGGTACGAAAAACTGTTTTTT
>TRBD2|TRBJ2-1|TRBV5-6|.
CASSLSASGYNEQFF
TGTGCCAGCAGCTTATCGGCTAGCGGATACAATGAGCAGTTCTTC
>TRBD1|TRBJ1-4|TRBV5-1|once
CASAETGNEKLFF
TGCGCCAGCGCGGAGACAGGGAATGAAAAACTGTTTTTT
>.|TRBJ2-2|TRBV7-6|once
CASSLDSAVGGNTGELFF
TGTGCCAGCAGCTTAGACAGTGCAGTAGGGGGAAACACCGGGGAGCTGTTTTTT
>.|TRBJ2-5|TRBV30|.
CAWSSGFDDQETQYF
TGTGCCTGGAGCTCCGGATTTGATGATCAAGAGACCCAGTACTTC
>.|TRBJ1-1|TRBV5-4|.
CASSLGKVSTEAFF
TGTGCCAGCAGCCTGGGTAAGGTGTCCACTGAAGCTTTCTTT
>.|TRBJ1-3|TRBV11-2|once
CASSFWTVSGNTIYF
TGTGCCAGCAGCTTCTGGACAGTCTCTGGAAACACCATATATTTT
>TRBD1|TRBJ2-7|TRBV18|.
CASSPRGQGENEQYF
TGTGCCAGCTCACCACGGGGACAGGGAGAAAACGAGCAGTACTTC
>.|TRBJ2-2|TRBV29-1|.
CSVGLRAPGELFF
TGCAGCGTTGGTTTGCGTGCGCCCGGGGAGCTGTTTTTT
>.|TRBJ1-3|TRBV19|.
CASSPDSNSGNTIYF
TGTGCCAGTAGCCCTGACAGCAACTCTGGAAACACCATATATTTT
>.|TRBJ2-7|TRBV5-4|few
CASSLGWGAGDEQYF
TGTGCCAGCAGCTTAGGATGGGGCGCTGGGGACGAGCAGTACTTC
>TRBD2|TRBJ2-1|TRBV4-2|.
CASSQKREYYNEQFF
TGTGCCAGCAGCCAGAAGCGGGAGTACTACAATGAGCAGTTCTTC
>.|TRBJ2-3|TRBV28|.
CATEGGAGASAQYF
TGTGCCACAGAGGGGGGGGCGGGAGCTAGCGCGCAGTATTTT
>.|TRBJ2-1|TRBV2|once
CASSDSGGPSYNEQFF
TGTGCCAGCAGTGATTCGGGCGGACCCTCCTACAATGAGCAGTTCTTC
>.|TRBJ1-2|TRBV19|once
CASSITGSYGYTF
TGTGCCAGTAGTATTACAGGGAGCTATGGCTACACCTTC
>.|TRBJ2-5|TRBV19|medium-sized
CASSAGSGSGTQYF
TGTGCCAGTAGTGCAGGGAGTGGGTCCGGGACCCAGTACTTC
>TRBD2|TRBJ2-2|TRBV27|.
CASSLLAGGPTGELFF
TGTGCCAGCAGTTTACTAGCGGGAGGGCCTACCGGGGAGCTGTTTTTT
>.|TRBJ2-2|TRBV11-3|.
CASSPGVQPTGELFF
TGTGCCAGCAGCCCGGGAGTGCAACCTACCGGGGAGCTGTTTTTT
>.|TRBJ2-7|TRBV30|once
CAWSEEDYEQYF
TGTGCCTGGAGTGAGGAAGACTACGAGCAGTACTTC
>.|TRBJ1-1|TRBV12-5|once
CASGSTLSGNTEAFF
TGTGCTAGTGGTTCCACCCTATCCGGGAACACTGAAGCTTTCTTT
>.|TRBJ2-4|TRBV21-1|.
CASSRTGFQYF
TGTGCCAGCAGTAGGACAGGCTTTCAGTACTTC
>TRBD2|TRBJ2-1|TRBV9|.
CASSPLAGANEQFF
TGTGCCAGCAGCCCATTGGCGGGAGCCAATGAGCAGTTCTTC
>.|TRBJ1-6|TRBV4-3|few
CASSARHSSYNSPLHF
TGCGCCAGCAGCGCTCGACATAGCTCCTATAATTCACCCCTCCACTTT
>.|TRBJ1-5|TRBV2|few
CASSLNRAENQPQHF
TGTGCCAGCAGCCTTAACAGGGCCGAAAATCAGCCCCAGCATTTT
>TRBD1|TRBJ2-1|TRBV27|.
CASSSGPDRGYNEQFF
TGTGCCAGCAGTTCCGGACCCGACAGGGGATACAATGAGCAGTTCTTC
>.|TRBJ1-1|TRBV28|.
CASSLRTGSEAFF
TGTGCCAGCAGTTTGCGTACAGGGAGTGAAGCTTTCTTT
>TRBD1|TRBJ1-2|TRBV7-2|.
CASTDTDRGGGYTF
TGTGCCAGCACCGATACAGACAGGGGGGGAGGCTACACCTTC
>.|TRBJ2-7|TRBV18|.
CASSPTLSQEQYF
TGTGCCAGCTCACCCACTTTATCGCAAGAGCAGTACTTC
>TRBD1|TRBJ2-5|TRBV5-8|.
CASSSGQAGQETQYF
TGTGCCAGCAGCTCCGGACAGGCGGGCCAAGAGACCCAGTACTTC
>.|TRBJ2-1|TRBV7-2|.
CASSRQGGSYNEQFF
TGTGCCAGCAGCCGACAGGGAGGTTCCTACAATGAGCAGTTCTTC